This T cell receptor (beta chain) derives from a study of shared clonotypes between healthy human individuals. The method was immunoSEQ multiplex PCR; TCRdb's version includes in-frame clones alone and lacks a portion of them. The sample carries 110,000 or so clones, about 67% recorded once. The germline V gene encodes CDR1 SGDLS and CDR2 YYNGEE. V was pared by 3 bases and J by 10 bases, with 17 bases between. CDR3 length: 14 amino acids. The rearrangement joins TRBV9 to TRBJ2-1; D is unresolved. Sequencing used memory CD8+ T cells sorted from blood. The subset: CD45RO+ cells pooled with CCR7-negative TemRA cells. This receptor was obtained from a woman in her twenties or thirties in good health. CDR3 in DNA: TGTGCCAGCAGCGCAGACCATCAAGATCCCGAGCAGTTCTTC. Residues: CASSADHQDPEQFF.